These 25 T cell receptor beta chains were sequenced from one sample in a study of blood T cell repertoires in COVID-19. This table comes from immunoSEQ multiplex PCR, and its TCRdb copy is limited to in-frame clones, with some not included. The table lists 350,000 to 400,000 clones, around 87% of them singletons. Sequencing input: PBMCs or T cells enriched from blood (not recorded which). Receptors were obtained from a woman in her twenties or thirties with acute COVID-19.

The chain links TRBV6-5 to TRBJ1-1, with D perhaps TRBD1 (6 bases). The CDR3 spans 16 residues. Per the germline V gene, CDR1 is MNHEY and CDR2 is SVGAGI. The V end was cut by 4 bases, the J end by 4 bases, with 19 bases between. CDR3 nucleotides: TGTGCCAGCAGTTTTTACGCGGGGGCTCTTACCACTGAAGCTTTCTTT. It encodes CASSFYAGALTTEAFF.

The table lists this clone with a count of one. This sequence joins TRBV18 and TRBJ1-1; D remains unclear. This CDR3 has 15 amino acids. Trimming pared 1 base from V and 4 bases from J, leaving 13 bases between. Germline V CDR1 and CDR2: KGHSH, LQKENI. This CDR3 is CASSPRKDWSTEAFF. The CDR3 DNA is TGTGCCAGCTCACCACGGAAGGATTGGAGCACTGAAGCTTTCTTT.

V usage is TRBV19 and J usage is TRBJ2-7; maybe TRBD2 (6 bases). Germline CDR1 and CDR2: LNHDA and SQIVND (reference sequence). CDR3 size: 14 residues. V gave up 5 bases and J gave up 2 bases, with 13 bases separating them. This chain's CDR3 is CASSSLGRAYEQYF. The CDR3 region has the DNA TGTGCCAGTAGTTCACTCGGGAGAGCCTACGAGCAGTACTTC. Full variable domain (remainder filled in from reference TRBV19 and TRBJ2-7): DGGITQSPKYLFRKEGQNVTLSCEQNLNHDAMYWYRQDPGQGLRLIYYSQIVNDFQKGDIAEGYSVSREKKESFPLTVTSAQKNPTAFYLCASSSLGRAYEQYFGPGTRLTVT.

This clone was seen only a few times. The chain links TRBV10-3 to TRBJ1-3; the D is unclear. Germline V gives CDR1 ENHRY, CDR2 SYGVKD. The length of the CDR3 is 16 residues. V was clipped by 5 bases and J by 1 base, with 15 bases between them. The CDR3 nucleotides are TGTGCCATCAGTCCCAGAAATCCTGGTTCTGGAAACACCATATATTTT. Residues: CAISPRNPGSGNTIYF.

The chain uses TRBV4-1 and TRBJ2-5, with D possibly being TRBD1 (5 bases). The V gene lost 0 bases and the J gene lost 5 bases, with 16 bases spanning the gap. The germline V gene has CDR1 MGHRA and CDR2 YSYEKL. The CDR3 totals 16 residues. The CDR3 sequence: CASSQERTNDQETQYF. As DNA, the CDR3 is TGCGCCAGCAGCCAAGAAAGGACAAACGATCAGGAGACCCAGTACTTC.

The V and J genes are TRBV3-1 (or the pseudogene TRBV3-2) and TRBJ1-5; a possible D gene is TRBD1 (5 bases). The CDR3 extends over 14 amino acids. Trimming stripped 3 bases from V and 4 bases from J, with 10 bases between. Germline assignment: CDR1 LGHDT and CDR2 YNNKEL (reference sequence). In DNA form, the CDR3 reads TGTGCCAGCAGCCACGGGGGAGGGAATCAGCCCCAGCATTTT. Its protein product is CASSHGGGNQPQHF.

The J gene is TRBJ1-2, the V gene TRBV10-3; perhaps TRBD1 as D (6 bases). Per germline, CDR1 ENHRY and CDR2 SYGVKD. The V end lost 7 bases, the J end lost 7 bases, and 22 bases lay between the germline ends. The CDR3 runs 15 residues. For the CDR3, the DNA is TGTGCCATCAAGGGGGGGACCGGAGGGGCCGGTGGCTACACCTTC. Its protein product is CAIKGGTGGAGGYTF.

The chain couples TRBV10-1 to TRBJ1-6; D is ambiguous. This CDR3 region has 13 residues. Trimming removed 6 bases from V and 10 bases from J, with 13 bases in between. CDR1 is WNHNN and CDR2 is SYGVQD in the germline V gene (reference sequence). The CDR3 nucleotides are TGCGCCAGCAGCGAAGGGAGGATATCACCCCTCCACTTT. This translates into CASSEGRISPLHF.

The chain carries TRBV14 and TRBJ2-6; no clear D gene. The V gene's germline CDR1 is SGHDN and CDR2 FVKESK. The CDR3 covers 14 residues. Trimming removed 4 bases from V and 0 bases from J, with 4 bases in between. The CDR3 nucleotides are TGTGCCAGCAGCCGCTACTCTGGGGCCAACGTCCTGACTTTC. Translating it yields CASSRYSGANVLTF.

The chain links TRBV21-1 to TRBJ1-3; TRBD1 is the table's D call, not checked against the DNA. TRBV21-1 is assigned pseudogene status. The CDR3 contains 15 residues. The CDR3: CASSKLDSSGNTIYF. DNA for the CDR3: TGTGCCAGCAGTAAGCTGGACAGCTCTGGAAACACCATATATTTT.

The gene calls are TRBV11-2 and TRBJ2-2; tentative D call: TRBD1 (6 bases). Germline V CDR1 and CDR2: SGHAT, FQNNGV. V lost 8 bases to trimming and J lost 5 bases, with 15 bases between them. The CDR3 contains 14 residues. CDR3 sequence: CASSQGKGTGELFF. CDR3 bases: TGTGCCAGCTCGCAGGGGAAAGGGACCGGGGAGCTGTTTTTT.

The V and J genes are TRBV10-1 and TRBJ2-3; TRBD2 is a possible D gene (7 bases). Germline CDR1 WNHNN, CDR2 SYGVQD (reference sequence). This CDR3 has 15 residues. Deletions cut 0 bases from V and 6 bases from J, with 13 bases between. CDR3 DNA: TGCGCCAGCAGTGAGTCGTTGGGGGGGCCTGATACGCAGTATTTT. It specifies CASSESLGGPDTQYF.

The gene calls are TRBV2 and TRBJ1-5; no clear D. Germline V gives CDR1 SNHLY, CDR2 FYNNEI. V gave up 2 bases and J gave up 2 bases, with 7 bases separating them. There are 14 residues in the CDR3. The CDR3 loop is CASSERVRNQPQHF. CDR3 nucleotides: TGTGCCAGCAGTGAACGAGTTCGCAATCAGCCCCAGCATTTT.

The V gene is TRBV4-1, the J gene TRBJ1-5, with 7 bases lining up with TRBD1. With V trimmed by 2 bases and J by 1 base, 2 bases remained unmatched. The germline V gene encodes CDR1 MGHRA and CDR2 YSYEKL. The CDR3 runs to 15 residues. CDR3 sequence: CASSQQQGSNQPQHF. For the CDR3, the DNA is TGCGCCAGCAGCCAACAACAGGGGAGCAATCAGCCCCAGCATTTT.

V usage is TRBV12-3 or TRBV12-4 and J usage is TRBJ1-2; D call uncertain. V lost 6 bases and J 7 bases, leaving 12 bases between the germline ends. The length of the CDR3 is 12 residues. The CDR3 region is CASSPDVGGYTF. The CDR3 DNA reads as TGTGCCAGCAGCCCCGATGTCGGTGGCTACACCTTC.

The V call is TRBV5-4, the J call TRBJ2-1, with TRBD2 identical over 9 bases. Germline lookup yields CDR1 SGHNT and CDR2 YYREEE (reference sequence). V trimming: 4 bases; J trimming: 4 bases; junction bases outside the gene matches: 15. This CDR3 region has 18 residues. The CDR3 sequence: CASSPGWASGELYNEQFF. The CDR3 bases are TGTGCCAGCAGCCCCGGCTGGGCTAGCGGGGAGTTATACAATGAGCAGTTCTTC.

The genes are TRBV7-9 and TRBJ1-3; possibly TRBD1 for D (5 bases). The V end was cut by 5 bases, the J end by 0 bases, with 14 bases between. This CDR3 spans 16 amino acids. The germline V gene has CDR1 SEHNR and CDR2 FQNEAQ (reference sequence). The CDR3 nucleotides are TGTGCCAGCAGCACCCTTGGGGGGGGCTCTGGAAACACCATATATTTT. Its translation: CASSTLGGGSGNTIYF.

V usage is TRBV28 and J usage is TRBJ2-7; TRBD2 matches at 9 bases. The length of the CDR3 is 17 residues. CDR1 and CDR2 (germline): MDHEN, SYDVKM. With V trimmed by 3 bases and J by 2 bases, 11 bases remained unmatched. CDR3 loop: CASSLSSSGVTAYEQYF. CDR3 sequence (DNA): TGTGCCAGCAGTTTGTCTTCTAGCGGGGTGACCGCCTACGAGCAGTACTTC.

V usage is TRBV7-9 and J usage is TRBJ2-2; tentatively, D is TRBD2 (5 bases). The germline V gene encodes CDR1 SEHNR and CDR2 FQNEAQ (reference sequence). Trimming took off 5 bases at V and 5 bases at J, with 9 bases between the two ends. The CDR3 is 13 amino acids. CDR3: CASSPPGTGELFF. CDR3 nucleotides: TGTGCCAGCAGCCCCCCGGGGACCGGGGAGCTGTTTTTT. The full variable domain, with the rest looked up from reference TRBV7-9 and TRBJ2-2, is DTGVSQNPRHKITKRGQNVTFRCDPISEHNRLYWYRQTLGQGPEFLTYFQNEAQLEKSRLLSDRFSAERPKGSFSTLEIQRTEQGDSAMYLCASSPPGTGELFFGEGSRLTVL.

This clone was recorded a few times. The CDR3 here is CASRRTSESSYNEQFF. CDR3 nucleotide sequence: TGCGCCAGCCGAAGAACTAGCGAGAGCTCCTACAATGAGCAGTTCTTC. This sequence joins TRBV5-1 and TRBJ2-1; 7 bases line up with TRBD2. Trimming at V came to 7 bases and at J to 0 bases, leaving 10 bases not matched to a gene. From germline, CDR1 is SGHRS and CDR2 YFSETQ. The CDR3 is 16 residues long.

V is TRBV18 and J is TRBJ1-4, with 9 bases that match TRBD1. Per germline, CDR1 KGHSH and CDR2 LQKENI. The CDR3 totals 15 residues. With V trimmed by 2 bases and J by 9 bases, 7 bases remained unmatched. The CDR3: CASSPFWDRVKKLFF. The CDR3 DNA sequence: TGTGCCAGCTCACCATTCTGGGACAGGGTTAAAAAACTGTTTTTT.

The J gene is TRBJ1-2, the V gene TRBV12-3 or TRBV12-4; 7 nucleotides match TRBD1. Trimming took 7 bases from V and 8 from J; bases not matched to a gene: 10. CDR3 length: 13 amino acids. The CDR3 nucleotides read TGTGCCAGCACCACCACGGAGGGGGCGGGCTACACCTTC. This sequence encodes CASTTTEGAGYTF.

The V and J genes are TRBV24-1 and TRBJ1-3; 9 bases fit TRBD1. Germline V gene lookup returns CDR1 KGHDR and CDR2 SFDVKD. V lost 5 bases to trimming and J lost 4 bases; unmatched junction nucleotides: 17. The CDR3 runs to 19 residues. The CDR3 DNA is TGTGCCACCAGTGGCGAGCCGGGACAGGGACTATCGGCCGGAAACACCATATATTTT. It codes for CATSGEPGQGLSAGNTIYF.

V and J are TRBV7-2 and TRBJ2-3, with no clear D. Trimming stripped 5 bases from V and 6 bases from J, with 18 bases between. This CDR3 contains 15 residues. CDR1 and CDR2 (germline): SGHTA, FQGNSA. The CDR3 DNA sequence: TGTGCCAGCAGCCCAGACTCACGCCTGATGGATACGCAGTATTTT. As protein: CASSPDSRLMDTQYF.

A remark on this clone: It is unclear where the CDR3 begins or ends on the DNA, so no DNA is shown, and the CDR3 is as TCRdb lists it. The V call is TRBV29-1, the J call TRBJ2-4; TRBD2 reflects the table's D call only, with no check against the DNA. Inclusive of both ends, the CDR3 amounts to 11 amino acids. Germline-derived CDR1 and CDR2 are SQVTM and ANQGSEA. CDR3 region: CSVVAGGISDF.